The 3 T cell receptor beta chains below all came from one sample that was sequenced in a study of CD8+ T cells in alopecia areata. The treatment denotes: oral pan-JAK inhibitor, 5-10 mg twice daily. Isolated RNA was reverse transcribed into cDNA used as the sequencing template. Profiling relied on immunoSEQ multiplex PCR, and the TCRdb table lists in-frame clones only, not all of them. The sample records approximately 180,000 clones, about three fifths being singletons. Sequenced here: CD4+ T cells sorted from blood, sampled at week 24, from a patient treated with tofacitinib. The receptor source for this set is a human donor with alopecia areata.

The chain has TRBV29-1 and TRBJ2-3; no firm D call. The CDR3 contains 12 residues. Germline V gene sequence: CDR1 SQVTM, CDR2 ANQGSEA. Between the trimmed V and J ends, which lost 6 bases and 12 bases, there was a span of 19 bases. CDR3 amino acids: CSVTAEAALQYF. The DNA for the CDR3 is TGCAGCGTAACTGCAGAGGCAGCCTTACAGTATTTT.

Only a few counts were recorded for this clone. This chain links TRBV9 with TRBJ2-2; TRBD1 aligns across 9 bases. Germline CDR1 reads SGDLS; CDR2 reads YYNGEE. V shed 2 bases, J shed 5 bases, and the junction held 4 bases outside the gene matches. The CDR3 covers 15 residues. CDR3 protein: CASSVRDRVTGELFF. CDR3 nucleotides: TGTGCCAGCAGCGTGCGGGACAGGGTAACCGGGGAGCTGTTTTTT.

V gene TRBV2 combines with J gene TRBJ2-1; D gene ambiguous. Germline V CDR1 and CDR2: SNHLY, FYNNEI. The V gene lost 7 bases and the J gene lost 6 bases, with 13 bases spanning the gap. The CDR3 is 13 residues long. The CDR3 DNA follows: TGTGCCAGCAAATTCTCGCAAACCAATGAGCAGTTCTTC. This encodes CASKFSQTNEQFF.